This passage covers 15 T cell receptor beta chains from one sample sequenced in a study of Graves' ophthalmopathy and Graves' hyperthyroidism. The authors amplified TCR beta CDR3 regions from RNA transcripts. RT-PCR was first run with HTBI primers, then multiplex PCR in a second round. TCRdb analysed the multiplex PCR reads with MiXCR anew, one entry per CDR3 protein. This sample has around 660,000 distinct CDR3 sequences, with roughly 41% found just once. The sample taken for sequencing was peripheral blood. These receptors came from an adult man with Graves' ophthalmopathy.

This clonotype was recorded a few times. At one end, the junction sequence differs from germline, possibly due to a read error. The chain recombines TRBV10-3 with TRBJ2-7; 11 bases line up with TRBD1. There are 18 residues in the CDR3. Germline CDR1 ENHRY, CDR2 SYGVKD. The CDR3 sequence is CASSYAPPGTGGSYEQYF. The CDR3 region has the DNA TGTGCCAGCAGTTACGCCCCCCCAGGGACAGGGGGCTCCTACGAGCAGTACTTC.

This sequence joins TRBV29-1 and TRBJ1-2; D ambiguous. CDR3 length equals 11 residues. Germline lookup yields CDR1 SQVTM and CDR2 ANQGSEA. Deletions cut 5 bases from V and 6 bases from J, with 10 bases between. Written as DNA, the CDR3 is TGCAGCGTTATCGAGGCAGATGGCTACACCTTC. Protein: CSVIEADGYTF. Filled out from reference TRBV29-1 and TRBJ1-2, the complete variable domain reads SAVISQKPSRDICQRGTSLTIQCQVDSQVTMMFWYRQQPGQSLTLIATANQGSEATYESGFVIDKFPISRPNLTFSTLTVSNMSPEDSSIYLCSVIEADGYTFGSGTRLTVV.

This clonotype was observed many times. The V gene is TRBV5-5, the J gene TRBJ1-3; no clear D. This CDR3 has 15 amino acids. Germline V gene data show CDR1 as SGHKS and CDR2 as YYEKEE (reference sequence). Trimming left V 0 bases short and J 3 bases short, with 10 bases between. The CDR3 protein is CASSLAAVFGNTIYF. In DNA form, the CDR3 reads TGTGCCAGCAGCTTGGCCGCAGTCTTTGGAAACACCATATATTTT.

This clonotype was counted many times. This chain joins TRBV20-1 and TRBJ2-5; no definite D call. The length of the CDR3 is 12 residues. V was shortened by 4 bases and J by 0 bases, with 6 bases between the two germline ends. CDR1 is DFQATT and CDR2 is SNEGSKA in the germline V gene (reference sequence). The CDR3 spells CSANQNQETQYF. The CDR3 bases are TGCAGTGCTAATCAGAACCAAGAGACCCAGTACTTC.

This clonotype was seen many times. V and J are TRBV19 and TRBJ1-3; D unresolved. In germline, CDR1 is LNHDA, CDR2 SQIVND (reference sequence). V lost 11 bases and J lost 4, with 12 bases in between. CDR3 length equals 12 residues. CDR3 coding DNA: TGTGCCGCCGGATCGGGCGGAAACACCATATATTTT. This gives the protein CAAGSGGNTIYF.

This chain joins TRBV10-3 and TRBJ2-6; D possibly corresponds to TRBD2 (6 bases). The germline V and J ends were trimmed by 10 bases and 1 base, with 20 bases remaining between them. The CDR3 covers 17 residues. Looked up from germline, CDR1 is ENHRY and CDR2 is SYGVKD. The CDR3 DNA is TGTGCCAGCGGGGTCGAAGCAGGGATGTCTGGGGCCAACGTCCTGACTTTC. It translates to CASGVEAGMSGANVLTF.

CDR3 sequence: CASTGGSWETQYF. CDR3 bases: TGCGCCAGCACGGGGGGCAGTTGGGAGACCCAGTACTTC. The V call is TRBV5-1, the J call TRBJ2-5; TRBD2 might be the D (7 bases). The CDR3 is made up of 13 amino acids. CDR1 is SGHRS and CDR2 is YFSETQ in the germline V gene. The V gene lost 6 bases and the J gene lost 5 bases, with 14 bases spanning the gap. Full variable domain (outside the CDR3, taken from reference TRBV5-1 and TRBJ2-5): KAGVTQTPRYLIKTRGQQVTLSCSPISGHRSVSWYQQTPGQGLQFLFEYFSETQRNKGNFPGRFSGRQFSNSRSEMNVSTLELGDSALYLCASTGGSWETQYFGPGTRLLVL.

This clonotype showed up just a few times. This chain joins TRBV18 and TRBJ1-2; TRBD1 matches at 7 bases. V shed 6 bases, J shed 7 bases, and the junction held 8 bases outside the gene matches. This CDR3 has 13 amino acids. CDR1 and CDR2 from the germline V gene are KGHSH and LQKENI. The chain's CDR3 is CASSPDRTGGYTF. The CDR3 coding sequence is TGTGCCAGCTCCCCAGACAGGACAGGTGGCTACACCTTC.

The chain recombines TRBV6-1 with TRBJ2-2; D may be TRBD1 or TRBD2 (6 bases each). V lost 7 bases, J lost 6 bases, and 18 bases lay in between. This CDR3 spans 15 amino acids. Germline loops: CDR1 MNHNS, CDR2 SASEGT. CDR3 sequence reads: CASTKGGSLAGELFF. CDR3 DNA: TGTGCCAGCACCAAAGGGGGGAGTCTAGCCGGGGAGCTGTTTTTT.

This clonotype was seen more than once but under ten times. The V and J genes are TRBV20-1 and TRBJ1-5; 7 bases agree with TRBD1. With V trimmed by 2 bases and J by 4 bases, 8 bases remained unmatched. CDR1 is DFQATT and CDR2 is SNEGSKA in the germline V gene (reference sequence). The CDR3 is made up of 15 amino acids. The CDR3 sequence: CSARTGTARNQPQHF. As DNA, the CDR3 is TGCAGTGCTAGAACAGGGACAGCGCGAAATCAGCCCCAGCATTTT.

The sample holds many counts of this clonotype. V gene TRBV7-8 combines with J gene TRBJ1-2; no reliable D call. Germline V gene lookup returns CDR1 SGHVS and CDR2 FQNEAQ. The V gene lost 5 bases and the J gene lost 8 bases, with 15 bases spanning the gap. This CDR3 spans 13 amino acids. CDR3 nucleotide sequence: TGTGCCAGCAGCCCCCGGCGGCCTAAGGGCTACACCTTC. It encodes CASSPRRPKGYTF.

There are many counts of this clonotype. V and J are TRBV9 and TRBJ1-6, with D perhaps matching TRBD1 (5 bases). The CDR3 covers 15 residues. The ends were cut back, 9 bases at V and 6 bases at J, with 19 bases in the middle. Germline V CDR1 and CDR2: SGDLS, YYNGEE. CDR3 in amino acids: CATLQGGGLNSPLHF. CDR3 DNA: TGTGCCACCCTCCAGGGAGGAGGTCTTAATTCACCCCTCCACTTT.

Note on this clonotype: A read error may be the cause here, since a much bigger clone is one base away. V and J are TRBV5-1 and TRBJ2-5, with D tentatively TRBD2 (6 bases). The CDR3 loop spans 15 amino acids. Per germline, CDR1 SGHRS and CDR2 YFSETQ. The germline V and J ends were trimmed by 7 bases and 5 bases, with 21 bases remaining between them. Written as DNA, the CDR3 is TGCGCCAGCGGCTACTTGGGACTGGAGGGCGAGACCCAGTACTTC. As protein: CASGYLGLEGETQYF.

This CDR3 is CARSTMNTEAFF. CDR3 DNA: TGTGCCAGAAGCACAATGAACACTGAAGCTTTCTTT. The rearrangement joins TRBV7-3 to TRBJ1-1; D is undetermined. CDR1 is SGHTA, CDR2 FQGTGA, per germline. The CDR3 is 12 residues long. Trimming left V 9 bases short and J 0 bases short, with 8 bases between.

The gene calls are TRBV7-9 and TRBJ2-7; TRBD2 might be the D (5 bases). Germline lookup yields CDR1 SEHNR and CDR2 FQNEAQ (reference sequence). The CDR3 spans 13 residues. Trimming left V 5 bases short and J 6 bases short, with 14 bases between. The CDR3 is CASSPNPGTEQYF. The CDR3 nucleotides are TGTGCCAGCAGCCCTAACCCGGGAACCGAGCAGTACTTC.